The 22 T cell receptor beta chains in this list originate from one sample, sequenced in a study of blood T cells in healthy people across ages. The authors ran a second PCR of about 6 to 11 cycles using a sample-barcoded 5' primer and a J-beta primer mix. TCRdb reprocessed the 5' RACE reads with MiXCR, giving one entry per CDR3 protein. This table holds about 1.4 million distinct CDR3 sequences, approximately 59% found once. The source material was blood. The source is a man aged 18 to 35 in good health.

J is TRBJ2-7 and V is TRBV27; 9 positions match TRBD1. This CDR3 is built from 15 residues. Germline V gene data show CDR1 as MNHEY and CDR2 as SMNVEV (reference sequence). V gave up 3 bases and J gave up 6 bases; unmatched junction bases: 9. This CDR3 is CASSLGGQGLSEQYF. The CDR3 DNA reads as TGTGCCAGCAGTTTGGGAGGACAGGGGTTGTCCGAGCAGTACTTC.

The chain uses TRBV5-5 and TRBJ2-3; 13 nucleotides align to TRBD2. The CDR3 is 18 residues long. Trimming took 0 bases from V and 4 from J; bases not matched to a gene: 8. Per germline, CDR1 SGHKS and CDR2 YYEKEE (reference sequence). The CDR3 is CASSLAWGTSGAADTQYF. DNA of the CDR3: TGTGCCAGCAGCTTGGCCTGGGGGACTAGCGGGGCGGCAGATACGCAGTATTTT.

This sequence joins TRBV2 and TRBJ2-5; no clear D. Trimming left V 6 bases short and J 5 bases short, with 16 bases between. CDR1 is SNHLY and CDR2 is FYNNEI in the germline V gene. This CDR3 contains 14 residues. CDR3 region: CASSLGPLKETQYF. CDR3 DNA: TGTGCCAGCAGCCTCGGGCCGCTCAAGGAGACCCAGTACTTC.

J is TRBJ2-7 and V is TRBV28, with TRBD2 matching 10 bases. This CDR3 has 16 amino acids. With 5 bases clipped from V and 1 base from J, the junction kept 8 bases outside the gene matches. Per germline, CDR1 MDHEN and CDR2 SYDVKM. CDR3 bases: TGTGCCAGCAGTATACCCACTAGCGGGGCGTCCTACGAGCAGTACTTC. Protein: CASSIPTSGASYEQYF.

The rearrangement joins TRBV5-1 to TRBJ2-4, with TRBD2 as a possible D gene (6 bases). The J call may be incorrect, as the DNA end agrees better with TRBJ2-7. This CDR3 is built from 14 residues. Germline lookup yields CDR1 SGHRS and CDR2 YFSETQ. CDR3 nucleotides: TGCGCCAGCAGCTTGGGGCAGGGACTTCACGAGCAGTACTTC. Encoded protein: CASSLGQGLHEQYF.

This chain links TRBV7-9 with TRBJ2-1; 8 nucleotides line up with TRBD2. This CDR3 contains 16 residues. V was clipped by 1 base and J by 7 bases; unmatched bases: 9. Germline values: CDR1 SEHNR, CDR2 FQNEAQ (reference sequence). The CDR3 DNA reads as TGTGCCAGCAGCTTAGGTAGCGGGATGACGGGGAATGAGCAGTTCTTC. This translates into CASSLGSGMTGNEQFF.

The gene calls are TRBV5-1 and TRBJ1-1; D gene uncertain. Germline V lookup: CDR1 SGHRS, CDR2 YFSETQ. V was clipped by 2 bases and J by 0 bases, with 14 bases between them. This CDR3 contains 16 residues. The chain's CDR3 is CASSFGTDGLNTEAFF. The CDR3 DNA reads TGCGCCAGCAGCTTTGGTACAGATGGTTTGAACACTGAAGCTTTCTTT.

This chain's CDR3 is CASSLARENYGYTF. In nucleotides, the CDR3 is TGTGCCAGCAGTTTAGCCCGGGAAAACTATGGCTACACCTTC. The chain is built from TRBV12-3 or TRBV12-4 and TRBJ1-2, with D uncertain. Trimming took off 0 bases at V and 2 bases at J, with 7 bases between the two ends. This CDR3 comprises 14 residues.

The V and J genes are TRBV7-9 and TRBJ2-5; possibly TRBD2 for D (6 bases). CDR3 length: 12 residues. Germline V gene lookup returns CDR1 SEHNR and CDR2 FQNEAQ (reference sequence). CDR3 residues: CAVAGNSETQYF. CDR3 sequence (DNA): TGTGCAGTCGCGGGGAACTCAGAGACCCAGTACTTC. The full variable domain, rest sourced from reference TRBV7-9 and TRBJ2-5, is DTGVSQNPRHKITKRGQNVTFRCDPISEHNRLYWYRQTLGQGPEFLTYFQNEAQLEKSRLLSDRFSAERPKGSFSTLEIQRTEQGDSAMYLCAVAGNSETQYFGPGTRLLVL.

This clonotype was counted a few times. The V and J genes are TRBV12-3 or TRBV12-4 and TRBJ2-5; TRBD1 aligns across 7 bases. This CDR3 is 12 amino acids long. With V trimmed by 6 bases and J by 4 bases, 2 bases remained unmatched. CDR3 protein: CASSHRGETQYF. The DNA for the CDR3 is TGTGCCAGCAGCCACAGGGGAGAGACCCAGTACTTC.

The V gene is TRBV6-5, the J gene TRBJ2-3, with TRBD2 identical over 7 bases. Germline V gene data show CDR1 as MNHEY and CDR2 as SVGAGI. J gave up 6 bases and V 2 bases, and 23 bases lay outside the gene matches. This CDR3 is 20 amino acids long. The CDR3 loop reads CASSYDGLGGMVPTDDTQYF. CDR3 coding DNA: TGTGCCAGCAGTTACGACGGACTAGGCGGTATGGTCCCAACTGATGATACGCAGTATTTT.

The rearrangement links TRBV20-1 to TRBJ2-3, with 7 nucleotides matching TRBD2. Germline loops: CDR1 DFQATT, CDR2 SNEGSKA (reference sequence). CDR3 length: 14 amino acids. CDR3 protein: CSAGRETRTDTQYF. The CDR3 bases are TGCAGCGCCGGGCGGGAGACCCGCACAGATACGCAGTATTTT.

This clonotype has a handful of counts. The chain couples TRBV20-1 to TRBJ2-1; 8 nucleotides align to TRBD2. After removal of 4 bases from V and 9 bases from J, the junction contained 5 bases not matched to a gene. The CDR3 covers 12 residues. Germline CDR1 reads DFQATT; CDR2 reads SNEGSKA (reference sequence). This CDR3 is CSAKLLAGEQFF. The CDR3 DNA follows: TGCAGTGCTAAGCTTCTAGCGGGTGAGCAGTTCTTC.

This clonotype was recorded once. The CDR3 spells CASSSQGEANTEAFF. The CDR3 DNA reads as TGCGCCAGCAGCTCGCAGGGGGAGGCGAACACTGAAGCTTTCTTT. The gene calls are TRBV5-1 and TRBJ1-1; TRBD1 aligns across 7 bases. Germline loops: CDR1 SGHRS, CDR2 YFSETQ. With V trimmed by 3 bases and J by 1 base, 6 bases remained unmatched. The CDR3 consists of 15 residues.

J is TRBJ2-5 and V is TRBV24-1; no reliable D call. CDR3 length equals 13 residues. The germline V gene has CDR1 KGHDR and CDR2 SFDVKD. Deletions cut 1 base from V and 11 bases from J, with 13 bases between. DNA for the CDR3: TGTGCCACCAGTGATTTAATGTCGGCTGAGCAGTACTTC. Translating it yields CATSDLMSAEQYF.

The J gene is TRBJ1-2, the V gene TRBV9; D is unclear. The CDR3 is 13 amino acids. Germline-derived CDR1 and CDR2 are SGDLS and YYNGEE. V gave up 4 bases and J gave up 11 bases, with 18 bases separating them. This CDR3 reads CASSPPRFPVYTF. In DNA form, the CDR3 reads TGTGCCAGCAGCCCCCCCCGATTCCCAGTTTACACCTTC.

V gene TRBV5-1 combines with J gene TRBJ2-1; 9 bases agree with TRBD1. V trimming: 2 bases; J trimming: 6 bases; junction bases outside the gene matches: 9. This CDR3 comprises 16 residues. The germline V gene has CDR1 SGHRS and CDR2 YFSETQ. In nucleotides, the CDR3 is TGCGCCAGCAGCTTTCAACAGGGGGCGCGGGCCAATGAGCAGTTCTTC. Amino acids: CASSFQQGARANEQFF.

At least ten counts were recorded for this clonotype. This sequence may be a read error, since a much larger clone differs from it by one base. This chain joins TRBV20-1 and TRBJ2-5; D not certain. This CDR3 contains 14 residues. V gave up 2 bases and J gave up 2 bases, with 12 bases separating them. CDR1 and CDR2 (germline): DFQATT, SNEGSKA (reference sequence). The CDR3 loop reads CSARSRREQETQYF. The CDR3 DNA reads TGCAGTGCTAGATCCCGAAGAGAGCAAGAGACCCAGTACTTC.

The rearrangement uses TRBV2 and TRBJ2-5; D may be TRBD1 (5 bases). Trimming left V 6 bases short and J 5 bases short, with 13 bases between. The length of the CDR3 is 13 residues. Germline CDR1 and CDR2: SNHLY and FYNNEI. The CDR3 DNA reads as TGTGCCAGCAGGGACACTGGGATGGAGACCCAGTACTTC. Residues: CASRDTGMETQYF.

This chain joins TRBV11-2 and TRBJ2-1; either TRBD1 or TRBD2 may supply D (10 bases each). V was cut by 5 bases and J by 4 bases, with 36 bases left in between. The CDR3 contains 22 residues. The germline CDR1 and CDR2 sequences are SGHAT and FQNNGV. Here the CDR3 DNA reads TGTGCCAGCAGCACCCGGGACAGGGGAAGGCTCACTAGCGGGACACCATACAATGAGCAGTTCTTC. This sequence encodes CASSTRDRGRLTSGTPYNEQFF.

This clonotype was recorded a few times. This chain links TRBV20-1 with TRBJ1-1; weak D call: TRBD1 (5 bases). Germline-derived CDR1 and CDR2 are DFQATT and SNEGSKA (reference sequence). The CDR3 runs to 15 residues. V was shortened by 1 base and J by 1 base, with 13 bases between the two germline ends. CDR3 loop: CSARGRGGTNTEAFF. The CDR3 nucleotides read TGCAGTGCTAGAGGTAGGGGTGGCACGAACACTGAAGCTTTCTTT.

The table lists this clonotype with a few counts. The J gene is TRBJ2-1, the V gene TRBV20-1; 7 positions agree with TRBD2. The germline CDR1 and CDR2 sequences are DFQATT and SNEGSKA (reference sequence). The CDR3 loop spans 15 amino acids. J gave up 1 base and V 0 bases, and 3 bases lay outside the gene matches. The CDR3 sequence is CSAREAGRSYNEQFF. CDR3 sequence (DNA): TGCAGTGCTAGAGAAGCGGGACGATCCTACAATGAGCAGTTCTTC.